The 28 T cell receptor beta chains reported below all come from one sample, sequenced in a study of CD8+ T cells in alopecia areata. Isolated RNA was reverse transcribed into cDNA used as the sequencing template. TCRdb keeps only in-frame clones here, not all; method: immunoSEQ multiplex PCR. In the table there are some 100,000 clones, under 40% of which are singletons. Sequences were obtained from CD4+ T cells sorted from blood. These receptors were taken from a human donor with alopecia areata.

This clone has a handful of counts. For the CDR3, the DNA is TGTGCTAGTGGTTCAACGCGGGCCTTATATAGCAATCAGCCCCAGCATTTT. Translated, it gives CASGSTRALYSNQPQHF. The gene calls are TRBV12-5 and TRBJ1-5; D is uncertain. CDR1 and CDR2 (germline): LGHNT, FRNRAP. CDR3 length: 17 amino acids. V gave up 4 bases and J gave up 0 bases, with 16 bases separating them.

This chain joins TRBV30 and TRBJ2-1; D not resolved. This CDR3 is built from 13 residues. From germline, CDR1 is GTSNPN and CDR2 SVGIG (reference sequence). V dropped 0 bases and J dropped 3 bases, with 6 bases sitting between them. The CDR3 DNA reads TGTGCCTGGAGTGTGTCGCGCTACAATGAGCAGTTCTTC. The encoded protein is CAWSVSRYNEQFF.

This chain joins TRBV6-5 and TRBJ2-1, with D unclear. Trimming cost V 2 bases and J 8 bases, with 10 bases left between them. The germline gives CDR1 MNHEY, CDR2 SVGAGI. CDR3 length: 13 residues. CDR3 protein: CASSYPAAHEQFF. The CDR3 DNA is TGTGCCAGCAGTTACCCCGCAGCCCATGAGCAGTTCTTC.

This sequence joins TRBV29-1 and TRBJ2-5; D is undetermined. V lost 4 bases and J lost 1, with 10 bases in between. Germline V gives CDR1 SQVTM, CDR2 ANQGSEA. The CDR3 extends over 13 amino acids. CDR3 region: CSVGRQTQETQYF. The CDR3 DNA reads TGCAGCGTTGGGCGGCAGACCCAAGAGACCCAGTACTTC.

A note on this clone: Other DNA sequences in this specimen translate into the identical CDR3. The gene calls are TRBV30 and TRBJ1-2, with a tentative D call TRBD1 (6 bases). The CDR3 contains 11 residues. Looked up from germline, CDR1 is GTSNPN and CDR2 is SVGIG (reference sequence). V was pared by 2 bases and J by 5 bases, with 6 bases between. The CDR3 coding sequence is TGTGCCTGGAGTACAGGGTATGGCTACACCTTC. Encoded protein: CAWSTGYGYTF.

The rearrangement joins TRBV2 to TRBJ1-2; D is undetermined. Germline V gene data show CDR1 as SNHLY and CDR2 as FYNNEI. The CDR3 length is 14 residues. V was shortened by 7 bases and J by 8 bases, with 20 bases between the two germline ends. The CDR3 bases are TGTGCCAGCACCTACCAGGATGTGGCCCGAGGCTACACCTTC. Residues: CASTYQDVARGYTF.

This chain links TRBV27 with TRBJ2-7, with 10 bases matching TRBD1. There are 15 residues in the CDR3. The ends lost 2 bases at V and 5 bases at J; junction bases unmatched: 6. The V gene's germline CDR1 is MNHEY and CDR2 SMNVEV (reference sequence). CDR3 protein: CASSLTWTGGDEQYF. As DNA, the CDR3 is TGTGCCAGCAGTTTAACGTGGACAGGGGGGGACGAGCAGTACTTC.

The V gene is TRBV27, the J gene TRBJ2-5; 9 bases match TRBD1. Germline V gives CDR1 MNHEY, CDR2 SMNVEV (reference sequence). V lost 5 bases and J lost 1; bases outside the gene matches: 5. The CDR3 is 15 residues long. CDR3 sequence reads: CASSRTGAFQETQYF. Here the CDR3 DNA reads TGTGCCAGCAGTCGGACAGGGGCCTTCCAAGAGACCCAGTACTTC.

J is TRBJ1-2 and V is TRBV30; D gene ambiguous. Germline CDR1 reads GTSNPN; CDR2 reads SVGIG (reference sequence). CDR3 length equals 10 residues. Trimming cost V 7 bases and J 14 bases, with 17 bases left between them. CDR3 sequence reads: CALETGKITF. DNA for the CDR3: TGTGCCTTGGAGACGGGGAAGATAACCTTC.

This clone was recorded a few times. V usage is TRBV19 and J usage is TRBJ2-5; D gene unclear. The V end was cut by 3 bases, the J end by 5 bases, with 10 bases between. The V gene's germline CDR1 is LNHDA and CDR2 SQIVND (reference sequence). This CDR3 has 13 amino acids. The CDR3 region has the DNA TGTGCCAGTAGTATCCCTCCCCGGGAGACCCAGTACTTC. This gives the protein CASSIPPRETQYF.

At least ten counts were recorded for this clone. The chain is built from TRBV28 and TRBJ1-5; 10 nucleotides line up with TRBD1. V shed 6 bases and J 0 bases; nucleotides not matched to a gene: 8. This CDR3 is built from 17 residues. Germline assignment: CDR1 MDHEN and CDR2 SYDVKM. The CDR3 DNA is TGTGCCAGCAGGAACCGGGACAGGGGTTATAGCAATCAGCCCCAGCATTTT. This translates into CASRNRDRGYSNQPQHF. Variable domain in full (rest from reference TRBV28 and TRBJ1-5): DVKVTQSSRYLVKRTGEKVFLECVQDMDHENMFWYRQDPGLGLRLIYFSYDVKMKEKGDIPEGYSVSREKKERFSLILESASTNQTSMYLCASRNRDRGYSNQPQHFGDGTRLSIL.

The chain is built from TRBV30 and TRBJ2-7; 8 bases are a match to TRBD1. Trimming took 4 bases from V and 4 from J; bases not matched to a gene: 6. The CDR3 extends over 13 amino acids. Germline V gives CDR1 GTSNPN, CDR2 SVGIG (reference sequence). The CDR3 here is CAWNGDRTYEQYF. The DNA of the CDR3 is TGTGCCTGGAACGGGGACAGGACATACGAGCAGTACTTC.

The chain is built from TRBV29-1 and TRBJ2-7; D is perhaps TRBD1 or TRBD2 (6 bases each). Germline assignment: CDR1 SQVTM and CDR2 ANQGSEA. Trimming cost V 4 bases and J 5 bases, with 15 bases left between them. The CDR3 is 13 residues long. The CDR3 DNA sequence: TGCAGCGTTGTGAGGGGGGTTGCAGACGAGCAGTACTTC. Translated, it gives CSVVRGVADEQYF.

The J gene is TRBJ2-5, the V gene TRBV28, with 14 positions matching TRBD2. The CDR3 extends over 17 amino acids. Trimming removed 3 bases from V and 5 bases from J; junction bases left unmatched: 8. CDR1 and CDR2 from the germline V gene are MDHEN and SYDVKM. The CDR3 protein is CASSFRLGLAGDETQYF. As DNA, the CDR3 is TGTGCCAGCAGTTTCCGCCTGGGACTAGCGGGAGATGAGACCCAGTACTTC.

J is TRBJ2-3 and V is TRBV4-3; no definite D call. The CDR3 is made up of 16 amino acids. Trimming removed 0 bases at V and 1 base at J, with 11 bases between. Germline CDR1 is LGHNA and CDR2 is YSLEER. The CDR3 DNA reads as TGCGCCAGCAGCCAAGATCCCGGCTCGGGCACAGATACGCAGTATTTT. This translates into CASSQDPGSGTDTQYF.

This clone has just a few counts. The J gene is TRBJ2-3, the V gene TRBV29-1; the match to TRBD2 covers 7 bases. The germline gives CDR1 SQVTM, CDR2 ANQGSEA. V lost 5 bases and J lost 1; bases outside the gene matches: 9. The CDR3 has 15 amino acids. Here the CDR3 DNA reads TGCAGCGTTATCTATCAGGGAGGGGGCACAGATACGCAGTATTTT. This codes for CSVIYQGGGTDTQYF.

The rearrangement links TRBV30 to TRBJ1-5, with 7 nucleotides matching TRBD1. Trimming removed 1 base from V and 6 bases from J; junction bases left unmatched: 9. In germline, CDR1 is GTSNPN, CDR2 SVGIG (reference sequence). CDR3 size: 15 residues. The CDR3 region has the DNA TGTGCCTGGAGTGCCCTACAGGGGCAAGGTCAGCCCCAGCATTTT. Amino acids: CAWSALQGQGQPQHF.

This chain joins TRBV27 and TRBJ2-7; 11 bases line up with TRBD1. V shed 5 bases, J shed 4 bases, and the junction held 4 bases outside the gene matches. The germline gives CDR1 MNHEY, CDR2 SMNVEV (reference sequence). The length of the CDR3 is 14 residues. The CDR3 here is CASSKGQGAYEQYF. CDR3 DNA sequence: TGTGCCAGCAGTAAAGGACAGGGGGCTTACGAGCAGTACTTC.

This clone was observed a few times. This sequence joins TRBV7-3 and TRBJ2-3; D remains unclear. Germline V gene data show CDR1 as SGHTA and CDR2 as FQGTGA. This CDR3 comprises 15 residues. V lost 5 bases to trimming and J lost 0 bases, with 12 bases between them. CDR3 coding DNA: TGTGCCAGCAGCCCAAACTTACTAAGCACAGATACGCAGTATTTT. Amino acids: CASSPNLLSTDTQYF.

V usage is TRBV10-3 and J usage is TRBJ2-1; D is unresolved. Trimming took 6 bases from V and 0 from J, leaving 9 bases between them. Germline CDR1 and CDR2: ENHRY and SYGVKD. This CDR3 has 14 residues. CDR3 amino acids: CAIRGESSYNEQFF. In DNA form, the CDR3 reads TGTGCCATCAGAGGTGAGAGCTCCTACAATGAGCAGTTCTTC.

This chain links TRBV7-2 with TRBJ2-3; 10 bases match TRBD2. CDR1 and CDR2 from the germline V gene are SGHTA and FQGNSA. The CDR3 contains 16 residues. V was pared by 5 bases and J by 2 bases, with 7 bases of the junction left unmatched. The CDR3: CASSQRLAGTTDTQYF. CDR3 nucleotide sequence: TGTGCCAGCAGCCAACGACTAGCGGGCACCACAGATACGCAGTATTTT.

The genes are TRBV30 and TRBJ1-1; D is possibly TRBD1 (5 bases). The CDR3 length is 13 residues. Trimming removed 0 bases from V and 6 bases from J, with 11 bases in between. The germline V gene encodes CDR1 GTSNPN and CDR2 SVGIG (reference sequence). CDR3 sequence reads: CAWSVRGLAEAFF. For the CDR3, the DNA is TGTGCCTGGAGTGTGAGGGGTTTGGCTGAAGCTTTCTTT.

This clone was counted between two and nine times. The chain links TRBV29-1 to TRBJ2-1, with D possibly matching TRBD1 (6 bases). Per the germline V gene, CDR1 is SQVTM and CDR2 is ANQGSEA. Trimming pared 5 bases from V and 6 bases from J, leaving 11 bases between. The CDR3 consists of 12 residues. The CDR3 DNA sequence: TGCAGCGTTAGGCAGGGGTCCAATGAGCAGTTCTTC. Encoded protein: CSVRQGSNEQFF.

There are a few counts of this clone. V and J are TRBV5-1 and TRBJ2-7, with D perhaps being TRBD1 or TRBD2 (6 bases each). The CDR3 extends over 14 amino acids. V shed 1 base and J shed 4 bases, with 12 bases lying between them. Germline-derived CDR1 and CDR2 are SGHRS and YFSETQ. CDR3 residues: CASSLSGAAYEQYF. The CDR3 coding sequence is TGCGCCAGCAGCTTGTCGGGGGCCGCGTACGAGCAGTACTTC. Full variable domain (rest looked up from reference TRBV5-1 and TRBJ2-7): KAGVTQTPRYLIKTRGQQVTLSCSPISGHRSVSWYQQTPGQGLQFLFEYFSETQRNKGNFPGRFSGRQFSNSRSEMNVSTLELGDSALYLCASSLSGAAYEQYFGPGTRLTVT.

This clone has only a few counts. CDR3 loop: CSVGPQAGTYEQYF. CDR3 coding DNA: TGCAGCGTTGGTCCCCAGGCAGGGACCTACGAGCAGTACTTC. The chain recombines TRBV29-1 with TRBJ2-7; tentative D call: TRBD1 (5 bases). Germline values: CDR1 SQVTM, CDR2 ANQGSEA. V dropped 4 bases and J dropped 2 bases, with 15 bases sitting between them. The length of the CDR3 is 14 residues.

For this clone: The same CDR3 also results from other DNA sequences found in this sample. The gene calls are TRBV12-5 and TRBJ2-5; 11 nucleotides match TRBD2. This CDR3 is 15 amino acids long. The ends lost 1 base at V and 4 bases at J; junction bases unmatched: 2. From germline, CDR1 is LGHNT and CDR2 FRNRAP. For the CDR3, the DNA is TGTGCTAGTGGTTTGGGTCTAGCGGGAGGAGAGACCCAGTACTTC. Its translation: CASGLGLAGGETQYF.

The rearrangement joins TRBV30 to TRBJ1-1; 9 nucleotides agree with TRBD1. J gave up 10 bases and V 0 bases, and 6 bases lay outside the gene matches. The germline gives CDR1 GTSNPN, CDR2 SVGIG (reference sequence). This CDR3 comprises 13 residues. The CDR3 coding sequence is TGTGCCTGGAGTGTTGGGACAGGGACCTCAGCTTTCTTT. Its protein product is CAWSVGTGTSAFF.

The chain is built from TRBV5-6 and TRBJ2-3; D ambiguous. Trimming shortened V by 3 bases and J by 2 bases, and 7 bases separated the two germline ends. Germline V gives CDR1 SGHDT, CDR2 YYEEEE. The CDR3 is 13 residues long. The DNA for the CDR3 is TGTGCCAGCAGCTCAATGTCCACAGATACGCAGTATTTT. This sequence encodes CASSSMSTDTQYF.